This T cell receptor beta chain was retrieved from a study of Graves' ophthalmopathy and Graves' hyperthyroidism (dated by TCRdb to 2017 to 2018). With regard to the full study: Peripheral blood was collected at initial diagnosis, before any treatment. For independent validation, a separate cohort was made up of fewer than 20 hyperthyroidism patients plus 17 patients who later progressed from hyperthyroidism to ophthalmopathy. The study used signatures of the TCR beta repertoire to tell Graves' ophthalmopathy apart from Graves' hyperthyroidism and to predict which patients would progress to ophthalmopathy. In total, approximately 140 blood samples were TCR-sequenced: roughly 45 ophthalmopathy, around 75 hyperthyroidism and roughly 17 hyperthyroidism-to-ophthalmopathy patients. Following sample collection, hyperthyroidism patients were given methimazole at a starting dose of 30 mg daily, and ophthalmopathy patients were given high-dose intravenous methylprednisolone. To explore V-J signatures distinguishing ophthalmopathy from hyperthyroidism, a discovery set of about a hundred patients (43 ophthalmopathy, roughly 60 stable hyperthyroidism) was enrolled. In roughly 6 hyperthyroidism patients, the T-cell repertoire of thyroid tissue was compared with the T-cell repertoire of blood. The 75 to 100 discovery patients were divided at random into training and test sets in a 7:3 ratio. On the study overall, not on this receptor specifically: In validation, the model predicted ophthalmopathy progression with roughly 68% sensitivity and approximately 75% specificity; 12 predicted patients were CT-confirmed with GO in a median of 6.5 months. Ophthalmopathy was separated from stable hyperthyroidism by the 13-signature model with just under 90% sensitivity and less than 82% specificity in cross-validation and with 80%/75% in the test set. No statistical method was used to set the sample size in advance, and the investigators knew which group each participant was assigned to. Among expanded thyroid clonotypes with frequency above 0.001, most also showed up in blood, which suggests that blood repertoires may reflect the thyroid immune response.

Deletion took 4 bases off V and 2 bases off J, with a span of 11 bases between the germline ends. From the germline V gene, CDR1 is MNHEY and CDR2 is SVGEGT. From the cysteine through the phenylalanine, the CDR3 covers 14 amino acids. Solely the CDR3 DNA is kept, with 42 bases framed from the first base. The ophthalmopathy patients had moderately to severely active disease, with a Clinical Activity Score of 3 or higher, a NOSPECS grade of 4 or higher, and a disease duration of less than 3 months. Patients were excluded if they had other autoimmune diseases, uncontrolled infections, pregnancy or lactation. Diagnosis relied on clinical symptoms, serum thyroxine, TRAb, thyroid ultrasound and orbital computed tomography. Ficoll-Paque density gradient centrifugation was used to isolate PBMCs from under 11 ml of fresh peripheral blood. Total RNA was extracted with Trizol reagent and quality-checked on an Agilent 2100 Bioanalyzer.

For repertoire sequencing, the TCR beta CDR3 regions were amplified from RNA transcripts. HTBI primers and the Qiagen OneStep RT-PCR kit were used in a first-round RT-PCR, which was followed by a second-round multiplex PCR, size selection and purification. Sequencing of the libraries was carried out on an Illumina HiSeq2000 in paired-end mode with 100 bp reads. In the original analysis: SOAPnuke was used for read processing, and reads with adapters, uncalled bases, a mean Phred below 15, or no exact constant-primer or identifier match were discarded. COPE v1.2.5 was used to merge high-quality paired reads. Each unique nucleotide sequence was defined as a clonotype, and clonotypes were aligned to IMGT TRB V, D and J references with MiTCR v1.1. The analysis was limited to V-J combinations with a frequency above 0.0001, which together covered 99% to 99.2% of repertoires. For each V-J combination, a TCR clonal expansion and chaos score was defined as the ratio of F50 clonal expansion to chaos observed in the TCRdist matrix. Welch's t-statistics and random forest were used to reduce features to 10 to 15 V-J combinations, which were fed into a naive Bayes classifier. Thyroid-blood repertoire similarity was quantified with the Morisita-Horn index. Using fastp at Q25 and MiXCR, TCRdb reprocessed the public reads and kept productive beta chains. Every entry covers one CDR3 protein and lists the most common genes and DNA from its rows. The V and J calls were determined by TCRdb, not by the authors. This sample comprises 360,000 or so distinct CDR3 sequences, approximately 20% of them detected only once. 1.5% to 2% of the sample is in the top ten clones.

This clonotype has only a few counts. Its antigen is not yet known. Per-base quality was not reported, and no clone a single base away is much larger than it. Sequenced sample: peripheral blood. The chain is encoded by TRBV6-2 or TRBV6-3 joined to TRBJ2-5, and possibly TRBD2, on 5 matching bases. This TCR was recovered from a woman in her late teens or twenties with Graves' ophthalmopathy. Donor details come from another sample of the same person, matched by shared clones. The DNA reads as follows: TGTGCCAGCAGTTGGTTCACGGGGCAAGAGACCCAGTACTTC. Its amino acids are CASSWFTGQETQYF.